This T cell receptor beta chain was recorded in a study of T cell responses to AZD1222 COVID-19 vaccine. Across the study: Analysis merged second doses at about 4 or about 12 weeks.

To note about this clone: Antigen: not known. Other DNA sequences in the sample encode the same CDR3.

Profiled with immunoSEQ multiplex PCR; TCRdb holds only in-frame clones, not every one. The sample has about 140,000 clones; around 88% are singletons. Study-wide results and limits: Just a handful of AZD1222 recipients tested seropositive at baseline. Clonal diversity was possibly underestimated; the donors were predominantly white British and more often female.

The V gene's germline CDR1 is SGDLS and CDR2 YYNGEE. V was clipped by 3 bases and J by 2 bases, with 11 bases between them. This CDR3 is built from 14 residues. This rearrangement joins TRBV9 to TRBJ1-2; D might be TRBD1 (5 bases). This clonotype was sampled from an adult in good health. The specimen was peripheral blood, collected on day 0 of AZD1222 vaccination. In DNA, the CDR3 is TGTGCCAGCAGCGCCCCCGGGGCCAACTATGGCTACACCTTC. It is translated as CASSAPGANYGYTF. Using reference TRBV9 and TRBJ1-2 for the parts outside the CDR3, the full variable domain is DSGVTQTPKHLITATGQRVTLRCSPRSGDLSVYWYQQSLDQGLQFLIQYYNGEERAKGNILERFSAQQFPDLHSELNLSSLELGDSALYFCASSAPGANYGYTFGSGTRLTVV.